This TCR beta chain was identified during a study of post-analysis software for immune sequencing data. Study in general: The disease courses covered relapsing-remitting, secondary progressive and progressive-relapsing multiple sclerosis.

Concerning this clonotype: As yet, its antigen is unknown.

The TCR beta cDNA libraries carried unique molecular identifiers. T cells, about 0.95 to 11 million of them, yielded 500,000 or so cDNA molecules. TCRdb called the PCR reads again in MiXCR, with one record for every CDR3 protein. This table has fewer than 600,000 distinct CDR3 sequences, roughly 45% appearing once. The CDR3 is 12 amino acids. V was shortened by 7 bases and J by 5 bases, with 12 bases between the two germline ends. From germline, CDR1 is SQVTM and CDR2 ANQGSEA. Study-level findings and limits: Patients carried four or five TRBV segments more frequently than controls did, and TRBV5-6, TRBV5-1 and TRBV20-1 were among them. Comparison with controls showed significantly lower normalized Chao1 diversity in multiple sclerosis patients.

This receptor was identified in a girl aged 10 to 17 with multiple sclerosis. What was sequenced was blood. The chain combines TRBV29-1 with TRBJ2-4; weak D call: TRBD1 (6 bases). CDR3 DNA: TGCAGCGCAACCCGGACAGAAAACATTCAGTACTTC. It translates to CSATRTENIQYF.